This TCR beta chain came from a study of blood T cells in healthy people across ages. Unmatched junction bases numbered 4, after V lost 6 bases and J lost 5 bases. Looked up from germline, CDR1 is MNHEY and CDR2 is SMNVEV (reference sequence). This CDR3 has 13 residues. Concerning this clonotype: Its target is unknown.

Study findings and constraints: Per million T cells, TCR beta diversity dropped about linearly as age rose.

The authors ran a second PCR of about 7 to 11 cycles using a sample-barcoded 5' primer and a J-beta primer mix. TCRdb redid the calling of the 5' RACE reads with MiXCR, one entry per CDR3 protein. The sample has 1.5 million to 2 million distinct CDR3 sequences; roughly 49% are singletons. The sequence derives from a woman between 35 and 50 years old in good health. The V gene is TRBV27, the J gene TRBJ1-5; 7 nucleotides match TRBD1. Input material: blood. Written as DNA, the CDR3 is TGTGCCAGCAGCGACAGGGAATATCAGCCCCAGCATTTT. It encodes CASSDREYQPQHF.